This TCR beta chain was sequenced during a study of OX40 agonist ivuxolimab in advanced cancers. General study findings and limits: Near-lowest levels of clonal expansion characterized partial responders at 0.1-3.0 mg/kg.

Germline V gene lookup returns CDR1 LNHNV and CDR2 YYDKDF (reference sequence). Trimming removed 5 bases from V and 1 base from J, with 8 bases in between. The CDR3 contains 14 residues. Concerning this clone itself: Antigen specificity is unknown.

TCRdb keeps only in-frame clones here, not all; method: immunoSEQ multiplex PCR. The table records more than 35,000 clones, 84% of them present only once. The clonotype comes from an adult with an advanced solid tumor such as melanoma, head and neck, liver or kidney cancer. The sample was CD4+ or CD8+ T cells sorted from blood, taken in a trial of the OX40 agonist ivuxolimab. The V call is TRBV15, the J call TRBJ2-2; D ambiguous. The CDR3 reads CATSVRWNTGELFF. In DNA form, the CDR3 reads TGTGCCACCAGCGTTAGATGGAACACCGGGGAGCTGTTTTTT.